Presented here are 23 T cell receptor beta chains from one specimen sequenced in a study of blood T cell repertoires in COVID-19. Here immunoSEQ multiplex PCR was the method, and the copy in TCRdb shows in-frame clones only, minus some. The sample shows nearly 350,000 clones, roughly 90% of them seen only once. The material sequenced was peripheral blood. The receptors shown here come from a woman aged 65 to 85 with COVID-19, enrolled during active disease.

The chain has TRBV19 and TRBJ1-2; D is unclear. V was shortened by 3 bases and J by 2 bases, with 13 bases between the two germline ends. Germline-derived CDR1 and CDR2 are LNHDA and SQIVND (reference sequence). The CDR3 spans 15 residues. In DNA form, the CDR3 reads TGTGCCAGTAGTATCACTGGACTCAACAACTATGGCTACACCTTC. Its protein is CASSITGLNNYGYTF.

The chain carries TRBV27 and TRBJ2-7; 7 bases are shared with TRBD2. J lost 5 bases, V lost 1 base, and 14 bases had no gene match. This CDR3 comprises 17 residues. Germline V gene lookup returns CDR1 MNHEY and CDR2 SMNVEV (reference sequence). CDR3 DNA: TGTGCCAGCAGTTTATGGCCGAGGTCTAGCGGTTTCCACGAGCAGTACTTC. The encoded protein is CASSLWPRSSGFHEQYF.

The genes are TRBV4-3 and TRBJ2-3; the D gene is possibly TRBD1 (5 bases). V was trimmed by 0 bases and J by 0 bases, leaving 10 bases between them. CDR3 length: 16 amino acids. Per germline, CDR1 LGHNA and CDR2 YSLEER. This chain's CDR3 is CASSQDRGISTDTQYF. The CDR3 region has the DNA TGCGCCAGCAGCCAAGATAGGGGAATCAGCACAGATACGCAGTATTTT.

The CDR3 reads CASSFWTGVDYGYTF. CDR3 coding DNA: TGTGCCAGCAGCTTCTGGACAGGCGTGGACTATGGCTACACCTTC. The chain has TRBV7-2 and TRBJ1-2; 7 positions match TRBD1. V lost 3 bases, J lost 3 bases, and 7 bases stayed unmatched. There are 15 residues in the CDR3. Per the germline V gene, CDR1 is SGHTA and CDR2 is FQGNSA.

V and J are TRBV5-1 and TRBJ1-2; D may be TRBD1 (6 bases). CDR3 size: 15 residues. The V and J ends lost 2 bases and 4 bases respectively, with 15 bases between them. Looked up from germline, CDR1 is SGHRS and CDR2 is YFSETQ. Here the CDR3 reads CASSLQGRGSYGYTF. The CDR3, as DNA: TGCGCCAGCAGCTTACAGGGAAGAGGATCCTATGGCTACACCTTC.

This clone has a handful of counts. V usage is TRBV6-1 and J usage is TRBJ2-1, with TRBD2 matching over 11 bases. Germline lookup yields CDR1 MNHNS and CDR2 SASEGT. The V gene end was trimmed by 4 bases and the J gene end by 9 bases; junction bases not matched to a gene: 14. The CDR3 extends over 17 amino acids. The DNA of the CDR3 is TGTGCCAGCAGTGGGTTCCCAATAGCGGGGGGGCGAGGTGAGCAGTTCTTC. It yields the protein CASSGFPIAGGRGEQFF.

The CDR3 spells CASSLTSGAGDTQYF. In DNA, the CDR3 is TGTGCCAGCAGCTTGACTAGCGGGGCAGGAGATACGCAGTATTTT. The chain couples TRBV7-2 to TRBJ2-3; TRBD2 matches at 11 bases. The V and J ends lost 3 bases and 5 bases, in that order; junction bases with no gene match: 4. The germline V gene has CDR1 SGHTA and CDR2 FQGNSA. This CDR3 has 15 amino acids.

A few counts support this clone. The genes are TRBV28 and TRBJ1-2; weak D call: TRBD1 (5 bases). Looked up from germline, CDR1 is MDHEN and CDR2 is SYDVKM. The CDR3 sequence is 12 residues long. Trimming shortened V by 7 bases and J by 4 bases, and 10 bases separated the two germline ends. CDR3 in DNA: TGTGCCAGCATAGACAGCATCTATGGCTACACCTTC. Protein product: CASIDSIYGYTF.

This chain joins TRBV10-2 and TRBJ2-1, with a tentative D call TRBD2 (6 bases). The CDR3 has 16 residues. The germline CDR1 and CDR2 sequences are WSHSY and SAAADI. V was clipped by 8 bases and J by 4 bases, with 21 bases between them. Here the CDR3 reads CASGPTQGGAYNEQFF. The CDR3 DNA follows: TGCGCCAGCGGACCAACTCAGGGCGGGGCTTACAATGAGCAGTTCTTC.

The chain couples TRBV6-5 to TRBJ1-2; D is possibly TRBD1 (6 bases). The germline V gene has CDR1 MNHEY and CDR2 SVGAGI. The CDR3 runs 13 residues. V lost 3 bases to trimming and J lost 8 bases, with 13 bases between them. This chain's CDR3 is CASSYSPGVGYTF. The CDR3 DNA sequence: TGTGCCAGCAGTTATTCGCCAGGGGTCGGCTACACCTTC.

J is TRBJ1-2 and V is TRBV29-1; 7 bases map to TRBD1. Trimming at V came to 7 bases and at J to 8 bases, leaving 10 bases not matched to a gene. The CDR3 consists of 12 residues. The germline V gene encodes CDR1 SQVTM and CDR2 ANQGSEA. The CDR3 reads CSGTTGMGGYTF. In DNA form, the CDR3 reads TGCAGCGGGACGACAGGGATGGGCGGCTACACCTTC.

The V gene is TRBV6-2 or TRBV6-3, the J gene TRBJ1-5; D possibly corresponds to TRBD1 (6 bases). The length of the CDR3 is 19 residues. Germline CDR1 MNHEY, CDR2 SVGEGT. V lost 4 bases to trimming and J lost 2 bases, with 24 bases between them. The CDR3 region is CASSSAPWTVVSRNQPQHF. The CDR3 nucleotides are TGTGCCAGCAGTTCGGCCCCCTGGACAGTCGTCTCTCGCAATCAGCCCCAGCATTTT.

This chain uses TRBV27 with TRBJ1-1, with unresolved D. Per the germline V gene, CDR1 is MNHEY and CDR2 is SMNVEV (reference sequence). The length of the CDR3 is 13 residues. V was clipped by 1 base and J by 3 bases, with 6 bases between them. CDR3 nucleotide sequence: TGTGCCAGCAGTTTATTACGGGACACTGAAGCTTTCTTT. The encoded protein is CASSLLRDTEAFF.

This rearrangement joins TRBV5-1 to TRBJ2-1; tentative D call: TRBD2 (6 bases). The CDR3 extends over 14 amino acids. V was cut by 2 bases and J by 7 bases, with 13 bases left in between. The germline CDR1 and CDR2 sequences are SGHRS and YFSETQ. The CDR3 sequence is CASSLGDLGNEQFF. The CDR3 DNA sequence: TGCGCCAGCAGCTTAGGGGACTTGGGGAATGAGCAGTTCTTC. The full variable domain, with the rest looked up from reference TRBV5-1 and TRBJ2-1, is KAGVTQTPRYLIKTRGQQVTLSCSPISGHRSVSWYQQTPGQGLQFLFEYFSETQRNKGNFPGRFSGRQFSNSRSEMNVSTLELGDSALYLCASSLGDLGNEQFFGPGTRLTVL.

This sequence joins TRBV6-5 and TRBJ1-2, with TRBD1 matching 7 bases. The trim removed 8 bases at V and 0 bases at J, leaving 3 bases unmatched. This CDR3 comprises 13 residues. Germline V gene lookup returns CDR1 MNHEY and CDR2 SVGAGI. DNA of the CDR3: TGTGCCAGCCATCAGGGGGCTAACTATGGCTACACCTTC. The encoded protein is CASHQGANYGYTF.

This clone has only one observation. The gene calls are TRBV7-8 and TRBJ2-7; possibly TRBD1 for D (5 bases). This CDR3 region has 12 residues. V was pared by 5 bases and J by 6 bases, with 11 bases between. Germline CDR1 reads SGHVS; CDR2 reads FQNEAQ. CDR3 sequence (DNA): TGTGCCAGCAGCCATGTAGGGGCCGAGCAGTACTTC. This sequence encodes CASSHVGAEQYF.

The sample holds a few counts of this clone. This chain links TRBV6-6 with TRBJ2-7; 10 nucleotides align to TRBD1. The CDR3 is 15 amino acids. The germline V gene has CDR1 MNHNY and CDR2 SVGAGI (reference sequence). J was trimmed by 5 bases and V by 6 bases; bases with no gene match: 10. In DNA form, the CDR3 reads TGTGCCAGCAGCCCAGACAGGGGGCGATACCACGAGCAGTACTTC. Its protein is CASSPDRGRYHEQYF.

The genes are TRBV7-9 and TRBJ1-2; 8 nucleotides agree with TRBD1. CDR1 is SEHNR, CDR2 FQNEAQ, per germline (reference sequence). CDR3 size: 15 residues. V trimming: 3 bases; J trimming: 3 bases; junction bases outside the gene matches: 6. For the CDR3, the DNA is TGTGCCAGCAGCTTCGGACAGGGTGGATACTATGGCTACACCTTC. It encodes CASSFGQGGYYGYTF.

The chain links TRBV5-1 to TRBJ2-3; TRBD1 aligns across 8 bases. This CDR3 has 16 amino acids. V was clipped by 4 bases and J by 4 bases; unmatched bases: 11. The germline CDR1 and CDR2 sequences are SGHRS and YFSETQ. CDR3 in DNA: TGCGCCAGCAGCGGGCAGGGGGCGCTACGGGCAGATACGCAGTATTTT. Translating it yields CASSGQGALRADTQYF.

The chain recombines TRBV4-2 with TRBJ1-2; TRBD1 matches at 7 bases. The V segment lost 0 bases and the J segment 4 bases; nucleotides outside the gene matches: 11. The CDR3 runs to 17 residues. The germline V gene encodes CDR1 LGHNA and CDR2 YNFKEQ. CDR3 sequence (DNA): TGTGCCAGCAGCCAAGAAGGGGACAGACAGAAAATCTATGGCTACACCTTC. It yields the protein CASSQEGDRQKIYGYTF.

The chain combines TRBV12-5 with TRBJ1-1; 9 nucleotides align to TRBD1. J was trimmed by 5 bases and V by 5 bases; bases with no gene match: 9. The germline CDR1 and CDR2 sequences are LGHNT and FRNRAP. There are 15 residues in the CDR3. The CDR3 DNA follows: TGTGCTAGTGGTCCCTCACAGGGGGCCGTGACTGAAGCTTTCTTT. Translation: CASGPSQGAVTEAFF.

The chain links TRBV6-5 to TRBJ2-5; possible D gene TRBD1, 7 bases. Trimming stripped 5 bases from V and 1 base from J, with 14 bases between. CDR1 is MNHEY, CDR2 SVGAGI, per germline. CDR3 length: 15 residues. The CDR3 region is CASSLRGAFQETQYF. The CDR3 DNA reads as TGTGCCAGCAGTCTCAGGGGGGCCTTCCAAGAGACCCAGTACTTC.

V is TRBV10-3 and J is TRBJ2-7; 12 bases match TRBD2. From germline, CDR1 is ENHRY and CDR2 SYGVKD. The CDR3 spans 16 residues. The junction had 4 bases not matched to a gene; V was cut back by 3 bases and J by 1 base. Written as DNA, the CDR3 is TGTGCCATCAGTGATCTAGCGGGGGGGAGATCCTACGAGCAGTACTTC. The encoded protein is CAISDLAGGRSYEQYF.